This TCR beta chain was recovered during a study of blood T cell repertoires in COVID-19. Study details: Samples representing acute and convalescent COVID-19 were sourced from the United States, Italy and Spain. T cells, B-cell-depleted T cells, or PBMCs supplied cDNA or gDNA.

Sequenced by immunoSEQ multiplex PCR; TCRdb stores in-frame clones only, minus some. Here the sample spans approximately 260,000 clones, 86% being singletons. The V and J ends lost 2 bases and 5 bases respectively, with 5 bases between them. The CDR3 has 13 amino acids. Germline lookup yields CDR1 SGHDT and CDR2 YYEEEE. The sequence came from a man between 18 and 35 years old with active or convalescent COVID-19. Sequences were obtained from peripheral blood. This chain uses TRBV5-6 with TRBJ1-6; unclear D gene. Here the CDR3 reads CASSFRNNSPLHF. The CDR3 DNA reads as TGTGCCAGCAGCTTCCGTAATAATTCACCCCTCCACTTT.